The 6 T cell receptor beta chains given below trace back to one sample, sequenced in a study of T cell responses to AZD1222 COVID-19 vaccine. Libraries were prepared by immunoSEQ multiplex PCR; TCRdb keeps only in-frame clonotypes and omits some of them. The sample yields 87,000 or so clones, roughly nine tenths seen once. Here the sequenced sample was peripheral blood, taken on day 0 of AZD1222 vaccination. These receptors originate from an adult in good health.

The V gene is TRBV7-9, the J gene TRBJ2-1; either TRBD1 or TRBD2 may fit D (5 bases each). The ends were cut back, 4 bases at V and 4 bases at J, with 14 bases in the middle. CDR1 is SEHNR and CDR2 is FQNEAQ in the germline V gene (reference sequence). This CDR3 spans 15 amino acids. The CDR3 spells CASSSTAPGYNEQFF. As DNA, the CDR3 is TGTGCCAGCAGCTCGACAGCCCCGGGGTACAATGAGCAGTTCTTC.

The V call is TRBV10-2, the J call TRBJ2-3, with 10 positions matching TRBD2. The junction had 3 bases not matched to a gene; V was cut back by 3 bases and J by 3 bases. Germline lookup yields CDR1 WSHSY and CDR2 SAAADI. This CDR3 is built from 15 residues. This CDR3 is CASSELAGGTDTQYF. DNA for the CDR3: TGCGCCAGCAGTGAATTAGCGGGGGGTACAGATACGCAGTATTTT.

This clone was detected only once. The rearrangement uses TRBV28 and TRBJ1-2, with TRBD1 as a possible D gene (5 bases). This CDR3 has 13 residues. Germline CDR1 MDHEN, CDR2 SYDVKM. Trimming took off 7 bases at V and 2 bases at J, with 11 bases between the two ends. As DNA, the CDR3 is TGTGCCAGCATCACAGGCCAAAACTATGGCTACACCTTC. It translates to CASITGQNYGYTF.

In its sample, this clone was seen once. This same CDR3 is encoded by further DNA sequences in the sample. DNA of the CDR3: TGCGCCAGCAGCCAAGAAGAAGTAACCTACAATGAGCAGTTCTTC. Translated, it gives CASSQEEVTYNEQFF. This chain connects TRBV4-3 to TRBJ2-1, with D unclear. CDR3 length: 15 residues. Germline V gene lookup returns CDR1 LGHNA and CDR2 YSLEER. The V gene lost 0 bases and the J gene lost 2 bases, with 8 bases spanning the gap.

This clone was recorded once. This chain joins TRBV5-4 and TRBJ2-1; TRBD2 matches 12 bases. This CDR3 is 15 amino acids long. CDR1 is SGHNT and CDR2 is YYREEE in the germline V gene (reference sequence). J lost 6 bases, V lost 4 bases, and 5 bases had no gene match. The chain's CDR3 is CASSPSGGAVNEQFF. CDR3 sequence (DNA): TGTGCCAGCAGCCCTAGCGGGGGGGCCGTCAATGAGCAGTTCTTC. The full variable domain, completed using reference TRBV5-4 and TRBJ2-1, is ETGVTQSPTHLIKTRGQQVTLRCSSQSGHNTVSWYQQALGQGPQFIFQYYREEENGRGNFPPRFSGLQFPNYSSELNVNALELDDSALYLCASSPSGGAVNEQFFGPGTRLTVL.

This chain joins TRBV5-1 and TRBJ2-5, with 7 bases aligning to TRBD1. CDR1 and CDR2 (germline): SGHRS, YFSETQ. V lost 4 bases, J lost 1 base, and 1 base stayed unmatched. The CDR3 totals 13 residues. Here the CDR3 DNA reads TGCGCCAGCAGCCAGGGGGTCCAAGAGACCCAGTACTTC. Translation: CASSQGVQETQYF.